This T cell receptor (beta chain) was observed in a study of CD8+CD57+ T cells in acquired aplastic anemia. In the case of this clonotype: Its antigen is unknown.

According to the study, genomic DNA was the template for TCR beta VDJ and CDR3 profiling. TCRdb reprocessed the reads via MiXCR and lists one record per CDR3 protein. The sample contains over 150,000 distinct CDR3 sequences, about two thirds of which appear only once. The sequenced patients had an expansion of CD8+CD57+ cells seen by flow cytometry. Germline CDR1 and CDR2: SNHLY and FYNNEI. V was shortened by 5 bases and J by 1 base, with 11 bases between the two germline ends. The CDR3 contains 14 residues. Study-wide findings and caveats: The CD8+ Simpson's diversity of patients and controls was not significantly different.

This receptor was taken from a human donor with aplastic anemia. The chain links TRBV2 to TRBJ2-5; D is undetermined. The sequenced material came from sorted CD4+, CD8+, or CD8+CD57+ T cells (not recorded which) from PBMCs. The CDR3 DNA reads as TGTGCCAGCAGTTACAACTGGGGCCAAGAGACCCAGTACTTC. Translation: CASSYNWGQETQYF.